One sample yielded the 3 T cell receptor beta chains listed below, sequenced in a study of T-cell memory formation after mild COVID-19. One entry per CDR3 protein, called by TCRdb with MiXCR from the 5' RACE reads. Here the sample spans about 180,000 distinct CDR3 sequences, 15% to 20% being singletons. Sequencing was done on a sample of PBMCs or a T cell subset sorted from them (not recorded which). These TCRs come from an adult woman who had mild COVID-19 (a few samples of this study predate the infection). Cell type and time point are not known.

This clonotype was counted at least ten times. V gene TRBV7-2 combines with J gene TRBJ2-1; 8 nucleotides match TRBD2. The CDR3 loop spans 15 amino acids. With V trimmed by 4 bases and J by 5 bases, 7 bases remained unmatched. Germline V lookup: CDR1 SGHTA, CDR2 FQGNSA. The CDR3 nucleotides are TGTGCCAGCAGCTCGACGAGCGGGAGACACAATGAGCAGTTCTTC. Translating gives CASSSTSGRHNEQFF.

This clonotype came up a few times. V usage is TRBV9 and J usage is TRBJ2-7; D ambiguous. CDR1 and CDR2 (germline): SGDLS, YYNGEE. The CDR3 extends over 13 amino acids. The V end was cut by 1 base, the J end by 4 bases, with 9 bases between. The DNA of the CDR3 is TGTGCCAGCAGCGTATCGGACGGGTACGAGCAGTACTTC. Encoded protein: CASSVSDGYEQYF.

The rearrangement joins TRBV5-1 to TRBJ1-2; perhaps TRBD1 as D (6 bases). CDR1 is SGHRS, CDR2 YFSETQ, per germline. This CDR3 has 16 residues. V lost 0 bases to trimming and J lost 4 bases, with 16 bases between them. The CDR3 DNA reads TGCGCCAGCAGCTTGGGTCACCGGGACATCCTCTATGGCTACACCTTC. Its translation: CASSLGHRDILYGYTF.